This entry lists 20 T cell receptor beta chains sequenced from one sample in a study of T cell repertoires in cytomegalovirus infection (dated by TCRdb to about 2019). The treatment or condition tag for this specimen amounts to: in vitro stimulation with specific CMV peptide epitopes to enrich CMV-specific T cells. The antigens of these receptors remain unknown. TCRdb names Illumina HiSeq 1500 as the instrument used. TCRdb cleaned the public reads at Q25 with fastp, built clones with MiXCR and kept in-frame beta chains. Each CDR3 protein appears once, grouped with its most common genes and DNA. The sample table records approximately 350,000 distinct CDR3 sequences; about 34% of these occur just once. The top ten clonotypes cover roughly 14% of the sample. The sequencing used cultured PBMCs, collected from culture after CMV antigen stimulation. These receptor sequences come from a human donor in good health (CMV status not recorded). Some clones in this sample may be carry-over from other donors' samples.

The rearrangement joins TRBV12-3 or TRBV12-4 to TRBJ2-7, with D possibly matching TRBD2 (6 bases). Trimming took off 0 bases at V and 5 bases at J, with 11 bases between the two ends. This CDR3 is 14 amino acids long. The CDR3 here is CASSLAPREDEQYF. As DNA, the CDR3 is TGTGCCAGCAGTTTAGCGCCCAGGGAGGACGAGCAGTACTTC.

The rearrangement joins TRBV24-1 to TRBJ1-1, with D uncertain. V lost 3 bases and J lost 3, with 4 bases in between. This CDR3 has 12 residues. Germline assignment: CDR1 KGHDR and CDR2 SFDVKD. The CDR3 bases are TGTGCCACCAGTGATGGCCACACTGAAGCTTTCTTT. Its protein product is CATSDGHTEAFF.

Turning to this clonotype: Relative to the germline gene, one junction end is altered; a read error may explain this. This chain uses TRBV19 with TRBJ1-5; 7 bases map to TRBD1. The CDR3 consists of 15 residues. Germline-derived CDR1 and CDR2 are LNHDA and SQIVND (reference sequence). CDR3 protein: CASGIQGLDAEPQHF. The CDR3 DNA is TGTGCCAGTGGTATACAGGGGTTGGACGCGGAGCCCCAGCATTTT.

The chain combines TRBV6-8 with TRBJ1-1, with 9 bases lining up with TRBD1. The trim removed 10 bases at V and 10 bases at J, leaving 10 bases unmatched. The CDR3 runs 12 residues. The V gene's germline CDR1 is MNHGY and CDR2 SAAAGT. Here the CDR3 reads CATERTGGTAFF. For the CDR3, the DNA is TGTGCCACCGAGCGTACAGGGGGCACAGCTTTCTTT.

The sample holds a few counts of this clonotype. The gene calls are TRBV10-3 and TRBJ2-1; 9 nucleotides line up with TRBD1. The CDR3 sequence is 13 residues long. Germline values: CDR1 ENHRY, CDR2 SYGVKD. J lost 6 bases, V lost 6 bases, and 3 bases had no gene match. The CDR3 bases are TGTGCCATCAGGGGGGGACAGGGCAATGAGCAGTTCTTC. It codes for CAIRGGQGNEQFF.

This clonotype appeared a few times. The chain has TRBV10-3 and TRBJ2-3; unclear D gene. CDR1 and CDR2 from the germline V gene are ENHRY and SYGVKD. The CDR3 is 16 residues long. The V end lost 0 bases, the J end lost 2 bases, and 12 bases lay between the germline ends. Here the CDR3 DNA reads TGTGCCATCAGTGAGTCTCGACAACCCGTCACAGATACGCAGTATTTT. It specifies CAISESRQPVTDTQYF.

This clonotype has a handful of counts. The rearrangement joins TRBV7-7 to TRBJ2-7, with D possibly being TRBD1 or TRBD2 (5 bases each). Germline V gene sequence: CDR1 SSHAT, CDR2 FNYEAQ (reference sequence). This CDR3 has 15 amino acids. CDR3 sequence: CASSFGTTRTYEQYV. CDR3 sequence (DNA): TGTGCTAGCAGCTTCGGGACCACACGAACCTACGAGCAGTACGTC.

This clonotype was seen at least ten times. The rearrangement joins TRBV11-2 to TRBJ2-1; 14 nucleotides align to TRBD2. V lost 5 bases, J lost 6 bases, and 6 bases stayed unmatched. Germline lookup yields CDR1 SGHAT and CDR2 FQNNGV. CDR3 length equals 16 residues. CDR3 sequence: CASSPGLAGERNEQFF. CDR3 in DNA: TGTGCCAGCAGCCCGGGACTAGCGGGAGAACGCAATGAGCAGTTCTTC.

The chain couples TRBV7-2 to TRBJ2-1; 10 nucleotides line up with TRBD2. CDR1 is SGHTA and CDR2 is FQGNSA in the germline V gene. There are 15 residues in the CDR3. V gave up 5 bases and J gave up 10 bases; unmatched junction bases: 11. The CDR3 loop reads CASSRTSGPSWEQFF. The CDR3 nucleotides are TGTGCCAGCAGCCGGACTAGCGGCCCTTCATGGGAGCAGTTCTTC.

The sample holds one count of this clonotype. This chain links TRBV10-3 with TRBJ1-6; 9 nucleotides match TRBD1. Trimming at V came to 3 bases and at J to 6 bases, leaving 3 bases not matched to a gene. The CDR3 is 15 amino acids. The germline V gene has CDR1 ENHRY and CDR2 SYGVKD. CDR3 loop: CAISEDRGINSPLHF. The DNA for the CDR3 is TGTGCCATCAGTGAAGACAGGGGGATTAATTCACCCCTCCACTTT.

This clonotype was recorded a few times. CDR3 residues: CASNRDSNTGELFF. CDR3 nucleotides: TGTGCCAGCAACCGGGACAGCAACACCGGGGAGCTGTTTTTT. The chain is built from TRBV12-3 or TRBV12-4 and TRBJ2-2; 7 bases are a match to TRBD1. V was pared by 7 bases and J by 2 bases, with 4 bases of the junction left unmatched. The CDR3 has 14 amino acids.

This rearrangement joins TRBV29-1 to TRBJ1-1, with 8 bases fitting TRBD1. V was clipped by 1 base and J by 10 bases; unmatched bases: 8. Germline CDR1 and CDR2: SQVTM and ANQGSEA. The CDR3 is 13 residues long. CDR3 DNA: TGCAGCGTTGAAGGTGGACAGGGAGGGAGAGCTTTCTTT. Translating it yields CSVEGGQGGRAFF.

Only a few counts were recorded for this clonotype. V gene TRBV19 combines with J gene TRBJ2-2; TRBD2 aligns across 7 bases. The germline V gene has CDR1 LNHDA and CDR2 SQIVND (reference sequence). The CDR3 length is 17 residues. J gave up 4 bases and V 3 bases, and 11 bases lay outside the gene matches. DNA of the CDR3: TGTGCCAGTAGTATGACCTTGGCGGGAGTGGGCACCGGGGAGCTGTTTTTT. Amino acid sequence: CASSMTLAGVGTGELFF.

This rearrangement joins TRBV6-6 to TRBJ2-2; D not resolved. The CDR3 has 16 residues. V was pared by 6 bases and J by 4 bases, with 18 bases between. Germline-derived CDR1 and CDR2 are MNHNY and SVGAGI (reference sequence). The CDR3 loop reads CASSKNGDPVTGELFF. The CDR3 region has the DNA TGTGCCAGCAGCAAAAATGGGGATCCAGTCACCGGGGAGCTGTTTTTT.

This chain connects TRBV24-1 to TRBJ2-1; D is possibly TRBD2 (5 bases). This CDR3 has 18 amino acids. Looked up from germline, CDR1 is KGHDR and CDR2 is SFDVKD. V shed 1 base and J shed 5 bases, with 20 bases lying between them. CDR3: CATSDLPIAKPSDNEQFF. The CDR3 nucleotides read TGTGCCACCAGTGATTTACCCATAGCGAAACCTTCTGACAATGAGCAGTTCTTC.

J is TRBJ2-7 and V is TRBV6-1, with 7 bases aligning to TRBD2. The CDR3 has 16 amino acids. From germline, CDR1 is MNHNS and CDR2 SASEGT. J lost 2 bases, V lost 7 bases, and 14 bases had no gene match. The CDR3 protein is CASTYEDREATYEQYV. CDR3 nucleotide sequence: TGTGCCAGCACCTACGAGGACCGGGAGGCTACCTACGAGCAGTACGTC.

The V gene is TRBV9, the J gene TRBJ1-5; D perhaps matches TRBD1 (5 bases). Germline-derived CDR1 and CDR2 are SGDLS and YYNGEE. Trimming pared 4 bases from V and 2 bases from J, leaving 16 bases between. CDR3 size: 16 residues. CDR3: CASSYGTHGGNQPQHF. The CDR3 nucleotides read TGTGCCAGCAGCTATGGGACCCATGGGGGCAATCAGCCCCAGCATTTT.

The V and J genes are TRBV27 and TRBJ2-3; 10 nucleotides align to TRBD2. The CDR3 is 16 amino acids. The germline V gene has CDR1 MNHEY and CDR2 SMNVEV (reference sequence). V lost 6 bases to trimming and J lost 3 bases; unmatched junction nucleotides: 9. The CDR3 region is CASSDSGLARTDTQYF. DNA for the CDR3: TGTGCCAGCAGCGATTCGGGACTAGCGAGAACAGATACGCAGTATTTT.

This chain links TRBV18 with TRBJ1-5; 8 nucleotides agree with TRBD1. Germline CDR1 KGHSH, CDR2 LQKENI. The CDR3 runs to 12 residues. The V segment lost 2 bases and the J segment 9 bases; nucleotides outside the gene matches: 0. CDR3: CASSPDRGPQHF. CDR3 in DNA: TGTGCCAGCTCACCAGACAGGGGGCCCCAGCATTTT.

This clonotype occurred a few times. The gene calls are TRBV4-2 and TRBJ1-2; D gene uncertain. Per germline, CDR1 LGHNA and CDR2 YNFKEQ. Between the trimmed V and J ends, which lost 8 bases and 4 bases, there was a span of 17 bases. This CDR3 spans 14 amino acids. This chain's CDR3 is CASRPGAQPYGYTF. CDR3 sequence (DNA): TGTGCCAGCCGCCCAGGTGCACAGCCCTATGGCTACACCTTC.